The rows below give T cell receptor beta chains drawn from one sample of a study of T cell responses to AZD1222 COVID-19 vaccine. The protocol was immunoSEQ multiplex PCR, while the TCRdb copy is restricted to in-frame clones and leaves out a portion. The table includes around 100,000 clones, 90% to 95% detected once. Sequencing used peripheral blood, obtained on day 0 of AZD1222 vaccination. The receptors shown here come from an adult in good health. The CDR3 runs from the conserved cysteine through the conserved F or W.

j_call v_call cdr3_aa
TRBJ2-2 TRBV4-2 CASSQLAGDTGELFF
TRBJ1-1 TRBV19 CASMTPGTTEAFF
TRBJ1-1 TRBV29-1 CSVGQAGGKNTEAFF
TRBJ2-7 TRBV18 CASSPEGQSYEQYF
TRBJ2-5 TRBV18 CASSKGQQETQYF
TRBJ2-7 TRBV5-6 CASSQGAQGYEQYF
TRBJ2-7 TRBV18 CASSPPVSYEQYF
TRBJ1-2 TRBV11-2 CASSLDPGRDGYTF
TRBJ1-1 TRBV19 CATQPSTGGNTEAFF
TRBJ2-7 TRBV6-8 CASRLNRDSYEQYF
TRBJ1-1 TRBV7-6 CASSSTGGLTEAFF
TRBJ2-2 TRBV5-6 CASSLRGPTGELFF
TRBJ1-3 TRBV12-1 CASSSGAGGNTIYF
TRBJ2-1 TRBV5-4 CASSLVLDSYNEQFF
TRBJ2-1 TRBV6-2/TRBV6-3 CASSSSGGVYNEQFF
TRBJ1-5 TRBV24-1 CATSDISDQPQHF
TRBJ1-1 TRBV7-2 CASSANLPRLDEAFF
TRBJ1-4 TRBV20-1 CSARAASGLFF
TRBJ1-2 TRBV5-6 CASSPTGGNYGYTF
TRBJ1-1 TRBV18 CASSPQKDTEAFF
TRBJ1-6 TRBV28 CASSPVPRGSPLHF
TRBJ1-4 TRBV11-2 CASSPIRDSNEKLFF
TRBJ1-2 TRBV2 CASSFRDRENYGYTF
TRBJ1-5 TRBV9 CASSVVGGEQPQHF
TRBJ1-2 TRBV29-1 CSAEKYAGSDGYTF
TRBJ2-7 TRBV2 CASSGGPWDIEQYF
TRBJ1-1 TRBV5-1 CASSQLDPNEAFF
TRBJ1-3 TRBV9 CASSARDRVSGNTIYF
TRBJ1-2 TRBV9 CASSAPQGLSNYGYTF
TRBJ1-1 TRBV19 CASSPSHTEAFF
TRBJ2-1 TRBV3-1/TRBV3-2 CASSQDKSTEQFF
TRBJ2-7 TRBV11-3 CASSPGQGLGTYEQYF
TRBJ1-1 TRBV18 CASSPRRVGDTEAFF
TRBJ2-7 TRBV6-2/TRBV6-3 CASSYRPAGGYEQYF
TRBJ2-7 TRBV12-5 CASAQGQIFSYEQYF
TRBJ2-3 TRBV15 CATSRDQRDTLLLETDTQYF